Below, one T cell receptor (beta chain) is given with its context. Its antigen is undetermined. It was with 60 Vbeta and 13 Jbeta primers that the PCR ran. TCRdb's table, derived via immunoSEQ multiplex PCR, lists solely in-frame clones and lacks some. The sample records some 190,000 clones, over 60% being singletons. The source of the sample is a study of cytomegalovirus exposure and HLA in healthy donors. Findings and caveats of the study: Accurate HLA-A and HLA-B prediction from TCR beta sequences was reported for most subjects.

This CDR3 spans 16 amino acids. V was pared by 5 bases and J by 1 base, with 17 bases between. The germline CDR1 and CDR2 sequences are SGHNT and YENEEA. The chain carries TRBV11-3 and TRBJ1-1; D is perhaps TRBD1 (5 bases). Sequencing input: PBMCs. This clonotype was sampled from a man between 18 and 29 years old in good health and CMV-seronegative. CDR3 sequence: CASSRSRGGSNTEAFF. The CDR3 DNA reads TGTGCCAGCAGCCGGAGCCGCGGGGGGTCGAACACTGAAGCTTTCTTT.